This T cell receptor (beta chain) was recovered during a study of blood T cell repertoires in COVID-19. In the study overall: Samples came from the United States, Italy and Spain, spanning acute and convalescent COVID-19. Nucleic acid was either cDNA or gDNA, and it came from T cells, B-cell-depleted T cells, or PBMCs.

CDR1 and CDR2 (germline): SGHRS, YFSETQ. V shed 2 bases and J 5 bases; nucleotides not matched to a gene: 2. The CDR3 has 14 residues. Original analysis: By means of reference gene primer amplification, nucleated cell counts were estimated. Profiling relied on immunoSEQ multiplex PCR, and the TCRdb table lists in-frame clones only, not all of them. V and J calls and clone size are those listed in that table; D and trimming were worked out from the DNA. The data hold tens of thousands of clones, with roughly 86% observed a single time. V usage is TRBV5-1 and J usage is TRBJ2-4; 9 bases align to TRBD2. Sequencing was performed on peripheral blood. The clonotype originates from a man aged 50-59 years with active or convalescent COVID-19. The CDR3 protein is CASSLSGGQNIQYF. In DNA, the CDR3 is TGCGCCAGCAGCTTAAGCGGGGGGCAAAACATTCAGTACTTC.